This T cell receptor beta chain derives from a study of radiotherapy plus CTLA-4 blockade in lung cancer. From germline, CDR1 is LNHDA and CDR2 SQIVND (reference sequence). The germline V and J ends were trimmed by 10 bases and 4 bases, with 17 bases remaining between them. The CDR3 consists of 13 residues. Points on this clone: Its specificity is unknown.

General study results and limits: Following radiotherapy plus ipilimumab, tumor-derived TCR clones expanded in the blood. Together with interferon-beta, which increased in serum after radiation, early dynamic changes in blood T cell clones were reportedly the best predictors of response.

Produced via immunoSEQ multiplex PCR; TCRdb's table is partial and in-frame only. Of under 55,000 clones in the sample, around 83% are singletons; the top ten hold more than 3%. Ipilimumab CTLA-4 blockade and focal radiation were given to patients with chemo-refractory metastatic non-small-cell lung cancer. Material: peripheral blood, obtained from a patient treated with radiotherapy plus ipilimumab. The V gene is TRBV19, the J gene TRBJ2-7, with D possibly being TRBD2 (5 bases). The sequence was collected from a human donor with non-small cell lung cancer who had stable disease on radiotherapy plus ipilimumab. CDR3 sequence (DNA): TGTGCCACCGCCCCAAGAGGGTCTTACGAGCAGTACTTC. It codes for CATAPRGSYEQYF.